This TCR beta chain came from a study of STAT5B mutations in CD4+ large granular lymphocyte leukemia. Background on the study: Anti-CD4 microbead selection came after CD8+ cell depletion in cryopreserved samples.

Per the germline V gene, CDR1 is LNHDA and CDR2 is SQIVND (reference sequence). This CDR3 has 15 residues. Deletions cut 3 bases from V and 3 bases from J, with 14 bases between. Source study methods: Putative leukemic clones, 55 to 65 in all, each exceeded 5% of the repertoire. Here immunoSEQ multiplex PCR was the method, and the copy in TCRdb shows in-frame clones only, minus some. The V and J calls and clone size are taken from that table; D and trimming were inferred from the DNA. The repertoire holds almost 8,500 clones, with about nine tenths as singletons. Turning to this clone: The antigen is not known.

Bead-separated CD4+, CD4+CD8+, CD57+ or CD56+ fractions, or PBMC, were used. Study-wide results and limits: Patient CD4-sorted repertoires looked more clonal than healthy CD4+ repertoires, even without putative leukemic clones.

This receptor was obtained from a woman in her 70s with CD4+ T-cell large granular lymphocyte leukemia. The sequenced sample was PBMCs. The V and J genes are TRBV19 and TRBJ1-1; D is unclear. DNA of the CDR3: TGTGCCAGTAGTATTCGGTGGCAGATATACACTGAAGCTTTCTTT. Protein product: CASSIRWQIYTEAFF.